These 16 T cell receptor beta chains share one sample of origin, sequenced in a study of blood T cells in healthy people across ages. Together with a sample-barcoded 5' primer, a J-beta primer mix was included in a second PCR lasting about 6 to 11 cycles. A single record per CDR3 protein comes from TCRdb applying MiXCR to the 5' RACE reads. The table includes 1.8 million or so distinct CDR3 sequences, around 40% detected once. Sequencing was performed on blood. These receptors originate from a human donor in good health.

The rearrangement links TRBV11-2 to TRBJ2-1; D unresolved. Trimming left V 5 bases short and J 9 bases short, with 11 bases between. The CDR3 has 12 residues. Per germline, CDR1 SGHAT and CDR2 FQNNGV. In DNA form, the CDR3 reads TGTGCCAGCAGCGCCGGAAATAGTGAGCAGTTCTTC. Residues: CASSAGNSEQFF. The full variable domain, rest sourced from reference TRBV11-2 and TRBJ2-1, is EAGVAQSPRYKIIEKRQSVAFWCNPISGHATLYWYQQILGQGPKLLIQFQNNGVVDDSQLPKDRFSAERLKGVDSTLKIQPAKLEDSAVYLCASSAGNSEQFFGPGTRLTVL.

V is TRBV15 and J is TRBJ2-7, with D tentatively TRBD1 (5 bases). Trimming removed 0 bases from V and 6 bases from J, with 15 bases in between. The CDR3 is made up of 15 amino acids. CDR1 is LNHNV and CDR2 is YYDKDF in the germline V gene (reference sequence). CDR3 nucleotides: TGTGCCACCAGCAGAGAGGGGCTTGGTTCACTCGAGCAGTACTTC. It yields the protein CATSREGLGSLEQYF.

This clonotype has a single count. This chain joins TRBV12-3 or TRBV12-4 and TRBJ2-3; D is possibly TRBD2 (6 bases). The V gene lost 5 bases and the J gene lost 7 bases, with 10 bases spanning the gap. This CDR3 is 12 amino acids long. This chain's CDR3 is CASSTGLYTQYF. The CDR3 DNA sequence: TGTGCCAGCAGTACGGGACTCTATACGCAGTATTTT.

V gene TRBV12-3 or TRBV12-4 combines with J gene TRBJ1-2, with TRBD1 identical over 10 bases. The CDR3 runs 13 residues. Trimming removed 5 bases from V and 6 bases from J; junction bases left unmatched: 3. The CDR3 nucleotides are TGTGCCAGCAGTGAGACAGGGGGCGATGGCTACACCTTC. It specifies CASSETGGDGYTF.

The V and J genes are TRBV10-3 and TRBJ2-1, with 10 bases lining up with TRBD2. CDR3 size: 17 residues. The germline gives CDR1 ENHRY, CDR2 SYGVKD. V trimming: 5 bases; J trimming: 3 bases; junction bases outside the gene matches: 10. CDR3 nucleotides: TGTGCCATCAGTAACCCTTTAGCGGGGGGCTACTACAATGAGCAGTTCTTC. Translating gives CAISNPLAGGYYNEQFF.

This chain connects TRBV11-3 to TRBJ2-1; D tentatively fits TRBD1 or TRBD2 (6 bases each). Germline V gene sequence: CDR1 SGHNT, CDR2 YENEEA. The CDR3 totals 16 residues. V lost 1 base and J lost 12, with 22 bases in between. DNA for the CDR3: TGTGCCAGCAGCTTAGTCGGGGGCCCCAAATTAGGTCTGCAGTTCTTC. This sequence encodes CASSLVGGPKLGLQFF.

The chain joins TRBV20-1 to TRBJ2-7; 9 bases align to TRBD2. The V gene's germline CDR1 is DFQATT and CDR2 SNEGSKA (reference sequence). The CDR3 sequence is 15 residues long. V lost 2 bases and J lost 2; bases outside the gene matches: 7. This CDR3 is CSARLSGGLTYEQYF. The CDR3 DNA follows: TGCAGTGCTAGACTTAGCGGGGGACTGACCTACGAGCAGTACTTC.

V usage is TRBV7-6 and J usage is TRBJ2-2; the match to TRBD1 covers 9 bases. CDR1 and CDR2 from the germline V gene are SGHVS and FNYEAQ. The V segment lost 4 bases and the J segment 5 bases; nucleotides outside the gene matches: 8. The CDR3 is made up of 16 amino acids. For the CDR3, the DNA is TGTGCCAGCAGCTCCTACAGGGGGCGCGGGACCGGGGAGCTGTTTTTT. It codes for CASSSYRGRGTGELFF.

The rearrangement joins TRBV20-1 to TRBJ1-5; 10 bases fit TRBD1. Trimming cost V 1 base and J 1 base; bases outside gene matches: 19. The germline V gene encodes CDR1 DFQATT and CDR2 SNEGSKA (reference sequence). The CDR3 loop spans 21 amino acids. CDR3 sequence (DNA): TGCAGTGCTAGAGGTTTTAATTTTGGGACAGGGGACCCTAGGAGCAATCAGCCCCAGCATTTT. It codes for CSARGFNFGTGDPRSNQPQHF.

This chain links TRBV7-2 with TRBJ2-1, with D possibly TRBD2 on 6 matching bases. Germline values: CDR1 SGHTA, CDR2 FQGNSA. The CDR3 has 15 amino acids. Trimming shortened V by 4 bases and J by 2 bases, and 12 bases separated the two germline ends. The CDR3: CASSSGGSPYNEQFF. The CDR3 DNA reads TGTGCCAGCAGCTCCGGAGGGAGCCCCTACAATGAGCAGTTCTTC.

This chain uses TRBV4-1 with TRBJ1-2; TRBD1 matches 7 bases. CDR1 and CDR2 from the germline V gene are MGHRA and YSYEKL. CDR3 length: 14 residues. V gave up 4 bases and J gave up 1 base; unmatched junction bases: 3. CDR3 sequence (DNA): TGCGCCAGCAGCCGAACAGGGGATAACTATGGCTACACCTTC. Residues: CASSRTGDNYGYTF.

The rearrangement joins TRBV6-6 to TRBJ2-5; D might be TRBD2 (5 bases). V lost 2 bases, J lost 3 bases, and 19 bases lay in between. CDR3 length: 17 amino acids. CDR1 and CDR2 from the germline V gene are MNHNY and SVGAGI (reference sequence). The CDR3 region is CASSYIAGSSTKETQYF. CDR3 bases: TGTGCCAGCAGTTACATCGCCGGTTCTAGCACCAAAGAGACCCAGTACTTC.

V and J are TRBV5-6 and TRBJ2-1; D is unresolved. Trimming took 2 bases from V and 1 from J, leaving 7 bases between them. From germline, CDR1 is SGHDT and CDR2 YYEEEE. The CDR3 length is 14 residues. The CDR3 loop reads CASSFGKSYNEQFF. The CDR3 nucleotides are TGTGCCAGCAGCTTCGGAAAGTCCTACAATGAGCAGTTCTTC.

This clonotype was seen more than once but under ten times. The V gene is TRBV2, the J gene TRBJ2-3; D gene unclear. V lost 9 bases to trimming and J lost 1 base, with 14 bases between them. Germline lookup yields CDR1 SNHLY and CDR2 FYNNEI. This CDR3 contains 14 residues. The CDR3 bases are TGTGCCAGGCCCAAGGGATGGGGCACAGATACGCAGTATTTT. Its protein product is CARPKGWGTDTQYF.

This rearrangement joins TRBV6-6 to TRBJ2-1; D unresolved. The V gene lost 2 bases and the J gene lost 6 bases, with 14 bases spanning the gap. In germline, CDR1 is MNHNY, CDR2 SVGAGI (reference sequence). There are 15 residues in the CDR3. CDR3 DNA sequence: TGTGCCAGCAGTTACCCTGTTGGGGTAGGCAATGAGCAGTTCTTC. As protein: CASSYPVGVGNEQFF.

This chain links TRBV20-1 with TRBJ1-2; the D gene is possibly TRBD1 (6 bases). Per the germline V gene, CDR1 is DFQATT and CDR2 is SNEGSKA (reference sequence). The CDR3 sequence is 13 residues long. The V and J ends lost 3 bases and 4 bases respectively, with 12 bases between them. CDR3 nucleotides: TGCAGTGCTAGCCCGGGGGCTACCTATGGCTACACCTTC. Its translation is CSASPGATYGYTF.